The clone carrying this TCR beta chain was observed many times. Its antigen remains unknown. The record originates from a study of T-cell reconstitution after alpha-beta-depleted transplantation in children. The study's findings and limits: T-cell numbers and diversity, one year after transplant, stemmed largely from T cells that were newly produced.

Germline-derived CDR1 and CDR2 are SQVTM and ANQGSEA. The germline V and J ends were trimmed by 6 bases and 3 bases, with 20 bases remaining between them. This CDR3 is 15 amino acids long. Unique molecular identifiers were incorporated into the prepared TCRbeta library. TCRdb re-derived calls from the PCR reads in MiXCR, one entry per CDR3 protein. The sample includes around 420,000 distinct CDR3 sequences, around 16% of them seen just once. This TCR was sampled from a boy younger than two who had a stem cell transplant for Wiskott-Aldrich syndrome, so the T cells may come from the graft donor. The chain combines TRBV29-1 with TRBJ1-1, with D hard to call. Sequencing used PBMCs, mostly from graft donor cells, obtained 360 days after TCRalphabeta/CD19-depleted stem cell transplant. CDR3 DNA: TGCAGCGTCCCGACTCACCTAGGAGGGTACACTGAAGCTTTCTTT. This sequence encodes CSVPTHLGGYTEAFF.